One sample yielded the 25 T cell receptor beta chains listed below, sequenced in a study of blood T cell repertoires in COVID-19. Measured with immunoSEQ multiplex PCR; TCRdb has only the in-frame clones, and not every one. The data contain some 330,000 clones, roughly four fifths of them seen just once; the ten biggest clones take up approximately 5%. Sequencing was performed on PBMCs or T cells enriched from blood (not recorded which). The receptors were sampled from a woman in her 50s who had recovered from COVID-19.

The gene calls are TRBV30 and TRBJ2-7; 7 nucleotides line up with TRBD1. The CDR3 spans 14 residues. The V segment lost 3 bases and the J segment 1 base; nucleotides outside the gene matches: 6. Germline V gene lookup returns CDR1 GTSNPN and CDR2 SVGIG (reference sequence). CDR3 region: CAWSVGQQSYEQYF. CDR3 DNA sequence: TGTGCCTGGAGCGTGGGACAGCAGTCCTACGAGCAGTACTTC.

The gene calls are TRBV12-3 or TRBV12-4 and TRBJ1-2; D remains unclear. Trimming removed 3 bases from V and 7 bases from J, with 9 bases in between. This CDR3 comprises 12 residues. The CDR3 here is CASSFPGSGYTF. CDR3 DNA: TGTGCCAGCAGTTTTCCCGGGTCTGGCTACACCTTC.

A word on this clone: Other DNA variants within this sample encode the same CDR3. The rearrangement joins TRBV7-9 to TRBJ2-2; possible D gene TRBD1, 6 bases. The ends were cut back, 2 bases at V and 3 bases at J, with 7 bases in the middle. In germline, CDR1 is SEHNR, CDR2 FQNEAQ (reference sequence). This CDR3 is built from 14 residues. CDR3 in DNA: TGTGCCAGCAGCTTAAACAGGGACACCGGGGAGCTGTTTTTT. Amino acid sequence: CASSLNRDTGELFF.

In its sample, this clone was seen once. The chain carries TRBV5-6 and TRBJ2-7, with TRBD2 matching 7 bases. Germline V lookup: CDR1 SGHDT, CDR2 YYEEEE. Trimming at V came to 0 bases and at J to 4 bases, leaving 7 bases not matched to a gene. This CDR3 is 15 amino acids long. The DNA of the CDR3 is TGTGCCAGCAGCTTGGGGGGCAGGACTAGTTACGAGCAGTACTTC. Its protein product is CASSLGGRTSYEQYF.

This rearrangement joins TRBV6-1 to TRBJ1-2, with D uncertain. Germline CDR1 MNHNS, CDR2 SASEGT. The CDR3 loop spans 14 amino acids. V was pared by 1 base and J by 8 bases, with 14 bases between. The CDR3 sequence is CASSEVGNKRGYTF. The CDR3 region has the DNA TGTGCCAGCAGTGAAGTCGGTAACAAGCGGGGCTACACCTTC.

The chain combines TRBV6-5 with TRBJ1-2; the D is unclear. Trimming removed 4 bases at V and 7 bases at J, with 10 bases between. Germline lookup yields CDR1 MNHEY and CDR2 SVGAGI. The length of the CDR3 is 12 residues. CDR3 sequence reads: CASSSKSGGYTF. CDR3 nucleotide sequence: TGTGCCAGCAGTTCAAAGTCAGGTGGCTACACCTTC.

The chain has TRBV3-1 (or the pseudogene TRBV3-2) and TRBJ1-1; D not certain. Looked up from germline, CDR1 is LGHDT and CDR2 is YNNKEL (reference sequence). There are 14 residues in the CDR3. Deletions cut 1 base from V and 1 base from J, with 7 bases between. Here the CDR3 DNA reads TGTGCCAGCAGCCAAGCTCAGAAGAACACTGAAGCTTTCTTT. Amino acids: CASSQAQKNTEAFF.

The V and J genes are TRBV10-3 and TRBJ1-2; D not resolved. The ends were cut back, 5 bases at V and 0 bases at J, with 13 bases in the middle. CDR1 and CDR2 (germline): ENHRY, SYGVKD. The CDR3 contains 15 residues. The CDR3 region has the DNA TGTGCCATCAGTCATCAGGTCGAAGCTAACTATGGCTACACCTTC. This codes for CAISHQVEANYGYTF.

The chain links TRBV7-8 to TRBJ1-2; 9 bases are a match to TRBD1. This CDR3 is 13 amino acids long. The germline gives CDR1 SGHVS, CDR2 FQNEAQ. The J segment lost 5 bases and the V segment lost 5 bases, leaving 3 bases of the junction unmatched. CDR3 DNA: TGTGCCAGCAGCCTCGGGACAGGGTATGGCTACACCTTC. Its protein is CASSLGTGYGYTF. The full variable domain, its missing parts supplied by reference TRBV7-8 and TRBJ1-2, is GAGVSQSPRYKVAKRGQDVALRCDPISGHVSLFWYQQALGQGPEFLTYFQNEAQLDKSGLPSDRFFAERPEGSVSTLKIQRTQQEDSAVYLCASSLGTGYGYTFGSGTRLTVV.

This sequence joins TRBV7-9 and TRBJ1-2, with 10 positions matching TRBD1. CDR3 size: 15 residues. Trimming at V came to 5 bases and at J to 4 bases, leaving 7 bases not matched to a gene. Per the germline V gene, CDR1 is SEHNR and CDR2 is FQNEAQ (reference sequence). CDR3 amino acids: CASSPDRGQIYGYTF. Here the CDR3 DNA reads TGTGCCAGCAGCCCCGACAGGGGGCAGATCTATGGCTACACCTTC.

The rearrangement joins TRBV10-3 to TRBJ1-6; 9 bases line up with TRBD1. Trimming took 3 bases from V and 9 from J; bases not matched to a gene: 6. The CDR3 consists of 15 residues. Germline CDR1 reads ENHRY; CDR2 reads SYGVKD. DNA for the CDR3: TGTGCCATCAGTGACCCGGGACAGGGAGGTTCACCCCTCCACTTT. Translation gives CAISDPGQGGSPLHF.

V gene TRBV19 combines with J gene TRBJ2-1; D is perhaps TRBD2 (5 bases). Germline V CDR1 and CDR2: LNHDA, SQIVND (reference sequence). Trimming removed 6 bases at V and 5 bases at J, with 14 bases between. The length of the CDR3 is 14 residues. The chain's CDR3 is CASRNGPGDNEQFF. The CDR3 DNA reads as TGTGCCAGTAGAAACGGTCCCGGGGACAATGAGCAGTTCTTC.

The CDR3, as DNA: TGTGCCAGCAGCCCCAGCGACGCTAACTATGGCTACACCTTC. Protein sequence: CASSPSDANYGYTF. V and J are TRBV7-2 and TRBJ1-2; D is uncertain. There are 14 residues in the CDR3. Germline CDR1 is SGHTA and CDR2 is FQGNSA. Trimming pared 5 bases from V and 0 bases from J, leaving 10 bases between.

The chain has TRBV3-1 (or the pseudogene TRBV3-2) and TRBJ1-1, with 9 bases identical to TRBD1. Germline V gene data show CDR1 as LGHDT and CDR2 as YNNKEL (reference sequence). The length of the CDR3 is 14 residues. Trimming removed 4 bases from V and 5 bases from J; junction bases left unmatched: 5. CDR3 bases: TGTGCCAGCAGCCGGGGGACAGGGAGGACTGAAGCTTTCTTT. The encoded protein is CASSRGTGRTEAFF.

The chain combines TRBV19 with TRBJ2-7, with TRBD1 as a possible D gene (6 bases). This CDR3 has 13 residues. Germline V gene data show CDR1 as LNHDA and CDR2 as SQIVND (reference sequence). The V and J ends lost 6 bases and 2 bases respectively, with 11 bases between them. In DNA, the CDR3 is TGTGCCAGTAGGAGGGGACAAGCCTACGAGCAGTACTTC. This sequence encodes CASRRGQAYEQYF.

The chain joins TRBV11-2 to TRBJ2-2, with D perhaps TRBD2 (5 bases). The ends were cut back, 1 base at V and 0 bases at J, with 12 bases in the middle. The CDR3 has 17 amino acids. CDR1 SGHAT and CDR2 FQNNGV come from the germline V gene. As DNA, the CDR3 is TGTGCCAGCAGCTTAGGGGTATGGAGGACGAACACCGGGGAGCTGTTTTTT. Protein sequence: CASSLGVWRTNTGELFF.

The chain is built from TRBV9 and TRBJ1-5; a weak D match, TRBD1 (5 bases). Germline V gene data show CDR1 as SGDLS and CDR2 as YYNGEE. V was shortened by 3 bases and J by 4 bases, with 11 bases between the two germline ends. The CDR3 is 14 amino acids. The CDR3 protein is CASSAGDRNQPQHF. As DNA, the CDR3 is TGTGCCAGCAGCGCGGGGGACCGGAATCAGCCCCAGCATTTT.

The rearrangement links TRBV9 to TRBJ2-3; no clear D gene. In germline, CDR1 is SGDLS, CDR2 YYNGEE. The CDR3 loop spans 13 amino acids. V was clipped by 0 bases and J by 8 bases, with 10 bases between them. The chain's CDR3 is CASSVVDGGTQYF. The CDR3 DNA reads TGTGCCAGCAGCGTAGTAGATGGCGGTACGCAGTATTTT.

This chain links TRBV5-5 with TRBJ2-5; the D gene is possibly TRBD2 (6 bases). The CDR3 covers 15 residues. The germline V gene has CDR1 SGHKS and CDR2 YYEKEE (reference sequence). The V and J ends lost 0 bases and 6 bases respectively, with 15 bases between them. The CDR3 DNA sequence: TGTGCCAGCAGCTTGGCGCCGGTTGGCGGGAAGACCCAGTACTTC. It codes for CASSLAPVGGKTQYF.

The J gene is TRBJ1-2, the V gene TRBV7-9; 7 bases map to TRBD1. Germline-derived CDR1 and CDR2 are SEHNR and FQNEAQ (reference sequence). V shed 6 bases and J 8 bases; nucleotides not matched to a gene: 9. The CDR3 totals 13 residues. DNA for the CDR3: TGTGCCAGCAGGGAGCAGGGGGAAGGAGGCTACACCTTC. It specifies CASREQGEGGYTF.

This chain connects TRBV12-3 or TRBV12-4 to TRBJ1-2; the D gene is possibly TRBD1 (5 bases). V was clipped by 4 bases and J by 2 bases, with 8 bases between them. The CDR3 runs to 13 residues. The CDR3 DNA is TGTGCCAGCAGTTCTAGGGGAAACTATGGCTACACCTTC. Translating gives CASSSRGNYGYTF.

V and J are TRBV7-9 and TRBJ2-2; TRBD1 agrees at 10 bases. CDR3 length: 14 amino acids. Trimming removed 5 bases from V and 5 bases from J; junction bases left unmatched: 2. Germline V gene sequence: CDR1 SEHNR, CDR2 FQNEAQ (reference sequence). CDR3 nucleotide sequence: TGTGCCAGCAGCGCGGGACAGGGGACCGGGGAGCTGTTTTTT. Translation: CASSAGQGTGELFF.

The gene calls are TRBV19 and TRBJ1-1; unclear D gene. Trimming stripped 3 bases from V and 3 bases from J, with 17 bases between. The germline V gene has CDR1 LNHDA and CDR2 SQIVND (reference sequence). CDR3 length: 16 amino acids. CDR3 region: CASSMASSRLDTEAFF. The CDR3 DNA reads as TGTGCCAGTAGTATGGCGAGTTCGAGGTTGGACACTGAAGCTTTCTTT. Full variable domain (missing parts from reference TRBV19 and TRBJ1-1): DGGITQSPKYLFRKEGQNVTLSCEQNLNHDAMYWYRQDPGQGLRLIYYSQIVNDFQKGDIAEGYSVSREKKESFPLTVTSAQKNPTAFYLCASSMASSRLDTEAFFGQGTRLTVV.

The DNA of the CDR3 is TGTGCCAGCAGCGTAGGCGACAGGGTCTCCTATGGCTACACCTTC. This translates into CASSVGDRVSYGYTF. The rearrangement links TRBV9 to TRBJ1-2, with 7 bases aligning to TRBD1. The V segment lost 0 bases and the J segment 4 bases; nucleotides outside the gene matches: 6. The CDR3 covers 15 residues. Germline V lookup: CDR1 SGDLS, CDR2 YYNGEE. The full variable domain, in which reference TRBV9 and TRBJ1-2 provide the parts outside the CDR3, is DSGVTQTPKHLITATGQRVTLRCSPRSGDLSVYWYQQSLDQGLQFLIQYYNGEERAKGNILERFSAQQFPDLHSELNLSSLELGDSALYFCASSVGDRVSYGYTFGSGTRLTVV.

V usage is TRBV10-3 and J usage is TRBJ1-2; D remains ambiguous. Between the trimmed V and J ends, which lost 6 bases and 2 bases, there was a span of 10 bases. This CDR3 is built from 13 residues. Germline V lookup: CDR1 ENHRY, CDR2 SYGVKD. The CDR3 region is CAISLTENYGYTF. For the CDR3, the DNA is TGTGCCATCAGCCTGACGGAGAACTATGGCTACACCTTC.